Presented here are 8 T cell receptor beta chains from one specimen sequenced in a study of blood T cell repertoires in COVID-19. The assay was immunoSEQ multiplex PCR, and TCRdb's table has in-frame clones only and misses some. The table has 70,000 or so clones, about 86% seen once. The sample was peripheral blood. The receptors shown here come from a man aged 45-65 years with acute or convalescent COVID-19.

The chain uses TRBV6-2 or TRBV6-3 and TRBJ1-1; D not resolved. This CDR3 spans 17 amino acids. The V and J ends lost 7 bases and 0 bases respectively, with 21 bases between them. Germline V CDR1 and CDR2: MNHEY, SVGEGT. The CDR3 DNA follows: TGTGCCAGCACCCCGGAGCTCGGCAAACCGATGAACACTGAAGCTTTCTTT. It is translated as CASTPELGKPMNTEAFF.

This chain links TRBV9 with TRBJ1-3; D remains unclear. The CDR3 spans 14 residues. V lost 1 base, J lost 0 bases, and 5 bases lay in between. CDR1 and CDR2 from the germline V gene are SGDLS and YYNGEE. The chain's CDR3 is CASSVTFSGNTIYF. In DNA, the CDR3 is TGTGCCAGCAGCGTAACATTCTCTGGAAACACCATATATTTT.

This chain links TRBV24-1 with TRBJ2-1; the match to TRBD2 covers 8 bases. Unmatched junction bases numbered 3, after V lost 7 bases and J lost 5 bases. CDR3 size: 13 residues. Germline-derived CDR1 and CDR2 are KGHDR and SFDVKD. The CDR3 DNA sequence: TGTGCCACCAGAGGACTAGCAGACAATGAGCAGTTCTTC. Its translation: CATRGLADNEQFF.

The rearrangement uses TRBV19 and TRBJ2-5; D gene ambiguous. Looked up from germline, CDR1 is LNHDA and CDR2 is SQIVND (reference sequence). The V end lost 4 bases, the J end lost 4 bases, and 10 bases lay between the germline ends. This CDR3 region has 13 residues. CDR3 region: CASSNSRLETQYF. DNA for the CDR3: TGTGCCAGTAGTAATTCGAGGCTAGAGACCCAGTACTTC. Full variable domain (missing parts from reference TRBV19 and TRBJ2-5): DGGITQSPKYLFRKEGQNVTLSCEQNLNHDAMYWYRQDPGQGLRLIYYSQIVNDFQKGDIAEGYSVSREKKESFPLTVTSAQKNPTAFYLCASSNSRLETQYFGPGTRLLVL.

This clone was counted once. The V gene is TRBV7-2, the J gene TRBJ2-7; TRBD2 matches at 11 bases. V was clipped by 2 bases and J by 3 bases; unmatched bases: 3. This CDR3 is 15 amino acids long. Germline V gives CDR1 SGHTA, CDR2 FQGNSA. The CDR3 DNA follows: TGTGCCAGCAGCTTATCGGGACTAGCGGACTACGAGCAGTACTTC. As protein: CASSLSGLADYEQYF. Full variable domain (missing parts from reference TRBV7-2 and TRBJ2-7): GAGVSQSPSNKVTEKGKDVELRCDPISGHTALYWYRQSLGQGLEFLIYFQGNSAPDKSGLPSDRFSAERTGGSVSTLTIQRTQQEDSAVYLCASSLSGLADYEQYFGPGTRLTVT.

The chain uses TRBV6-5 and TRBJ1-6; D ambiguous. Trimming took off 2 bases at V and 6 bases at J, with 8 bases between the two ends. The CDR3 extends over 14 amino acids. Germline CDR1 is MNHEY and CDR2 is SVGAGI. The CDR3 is CASSYESTNSPLHF. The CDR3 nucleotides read TGTGCCAGCAGTTACGAGTCTACTAATTCACCCCTCCACTTT.

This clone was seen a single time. CDR3 bases: TGCGCCAGCAGCTTCGGACTAGTTCCTGATACGCAGTATTTT. It codes for CASSFGLVPDTQYF. The rearrangement uses TRBV5-1 and TRBJ2-3, with 7 bases lining up with TRBD2. The CDR3 is made up of 14 amino acids. In germline, CDR1 is SGHRS, CDR2 YFSETQ. V trimming: 2 bases; J trimming: 6 bases; junction bases outside the gene matches: 6. The full variable domain, completed using reference TRBV5-1 and TRBJ2-3, is KAGVTQTPRYLIKTRGQQVTLSCSPISGHRSVSWYQQTPGQGLQFLFEYFSETQRNKGNFPGRFSGRQFSNSRSEMNVSTLELGDSALYLCASSFGLVPDTQYFGPGTRLTVL.

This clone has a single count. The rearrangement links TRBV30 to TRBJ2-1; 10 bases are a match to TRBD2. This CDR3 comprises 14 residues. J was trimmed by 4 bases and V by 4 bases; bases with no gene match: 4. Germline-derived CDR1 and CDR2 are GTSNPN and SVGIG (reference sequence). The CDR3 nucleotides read TGTGCCTGGACCGGACTAGCGGTATACAATGAGCAGTTCTTC. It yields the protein CAWTGLAVYNEQFF.